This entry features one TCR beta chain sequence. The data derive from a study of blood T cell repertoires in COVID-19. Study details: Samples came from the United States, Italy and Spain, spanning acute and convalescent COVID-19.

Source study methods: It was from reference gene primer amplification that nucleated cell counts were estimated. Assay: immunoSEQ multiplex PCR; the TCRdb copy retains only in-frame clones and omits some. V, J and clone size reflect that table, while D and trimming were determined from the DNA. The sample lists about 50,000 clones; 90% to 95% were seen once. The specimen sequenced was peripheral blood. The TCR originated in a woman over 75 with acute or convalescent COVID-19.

The CDR3 reads CASSLEQNTGELFF. CDR3 bases: TGCGCCAGCAGTCTCGAACAGAACACCGGGGAGCTGTTTTTT. The chain recombines TRBV4-3 with TRBJ2-2; no definite D call. The CDR3 consists of 14 residues. Looked up from germline, CDR1 is LGHNA and CDR2 is YSLEER. The germline V and J ends were trimmed by 6 bases and 1 base, with 9 bases remaining between them.